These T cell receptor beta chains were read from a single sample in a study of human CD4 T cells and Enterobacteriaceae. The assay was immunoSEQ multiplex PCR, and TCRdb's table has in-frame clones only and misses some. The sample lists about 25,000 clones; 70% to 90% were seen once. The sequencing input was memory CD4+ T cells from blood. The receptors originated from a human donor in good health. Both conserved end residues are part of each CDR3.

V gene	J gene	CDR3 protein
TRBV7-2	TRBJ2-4	CASSLEDGYIQYF
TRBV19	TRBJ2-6	CASRSPGGYSGANVLTF
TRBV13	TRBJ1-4	CASSSGTYGGEKLFF
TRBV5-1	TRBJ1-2	CASSLESAVPYTF
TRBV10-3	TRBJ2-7	CAISDEALPSYEQYF
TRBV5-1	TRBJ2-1	CASSSTGGAFGNEQFF
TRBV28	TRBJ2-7	CASSQRLDRGREQYF
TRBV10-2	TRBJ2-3	CASSEWTSGGTDTQYF
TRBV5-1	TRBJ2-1	CASSSRGGGTGYNEQFF
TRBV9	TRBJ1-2	CASSVGDRVPEYGYTF
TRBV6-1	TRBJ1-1	CATRKENTEAFF
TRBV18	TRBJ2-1	CASSPPGTSEQFF
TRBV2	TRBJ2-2	CASKGTGGIGELFF
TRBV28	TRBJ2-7	CASTAPGTGSRVYGEQYF
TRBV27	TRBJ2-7	CASSRQAAAYEQYF
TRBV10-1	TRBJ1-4	CASSASHEKLFF
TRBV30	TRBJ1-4	CAWGTGGNEKLFF